These 8 T cell receptor beta chains came from one sample sequenced in a study of cytomegalovirus exposure and HLA in healthy donors. The PCR made use of 60 Vbeta and 13 Jbeta primers. The repertoire was sequenced with immunoSEQ multiplex PCR; TCRdb's copy has only in-frame clones and lacks some. The sample contains about 240,000 clones, approximately 85% of which appear only once. Specimen: PBMCs. All receptors derive from a girl between 2 and 10 years old in good health and CMV-seronegative.

This clone has a handful of counts. The V call is TRBV30, the J call TRBJ1-6; a weak D match, TRBD1 (5 bases). V lost 4 bases and J lost 3, with 13 bases in between. Germline V CDR1 and CDR2: GTSNPN, SVGIG (reference sequence). The CDR3 covers 15 residues. CDR3 sequence reads: CAWIAGNGYNSPLHF. In DNA form, the CDR3 reads TGTGCCTGGATAGCAGGGAACGGCTATAATTCACCCCTCCACTTT. Combining the CDR3 with reference TRBV30 and TRBJ1-6 gives the whole variable domain SQTIHQWPATLVQPVGSPLSLECTVEGTSNPNLYWYRQAAGRGLQLLFYSVGIGQISSEVPQNLSASRPQDRQFILSSKKLLLSDSGFYLCAWIAGNGYNSPLHFGNGTRLTVT.

The chain couples TRBV7-9 to TRBJ1-3, with D possibly being TRBD1 (5 bases). The germline V and J ends were trimmed by 5 bases and 7 bases, with 18 bases remaining between them. This CDR3 has 15 amino acids. Germline V gene sequence: CDR1 SEHNR, CDR2 FQNEAQ (reference sequence). In nucleotides, the CDR3 is TGTGCCAGCAGCCCCTCGACAGTCGCCTGGAACACCATATATTTT. Its protein is CASSPSTVAWNTIYF.

This clone appeared a single time. The V call is TRBV11-2, the J call TRBJ2-5, with unresolved D. The CDR3 covers 13 residues. The germline CDR1 and CDR2 sequences are SGHAT and FQNNGV. Trimming shortened V by 1 base and J by 5 bases, and 8 bases separated the two germline ends. CDR3 nucleotides: TGTGCCAGCAGCTTAGGGCTAGTGGAGACCCAGTACTTC. Translated, it gives CASSLGLVETQYF.

This chain uses TRBV2 with TRBJ2-4; 14 nucleotides align to TRBD2. With 4 bases clipped from V and 6 bases from J, the junction kept 2 bases outside the gene matches. CDR1 is SNHLY, CDR2 FYNNEI, per germline. This CDR3 region has 15 residues. For the CDR3, the DNA is TGTGCCAGCAGTGGACTAGCGGGGGGGCCAAACATTCAGTACTTC. Translating gives CASSGLAGGPNIQYF.

The CDR3 region is CASSLGDIRPEAFF. The CDR3 DNA follows: TGCGCCAGCAGCTTGGGGGACATCAGACCTGAAGCTTTCTTT. V gene TRBV5-1 combines with J gene TRBJ1-1, with a weak D call TRBD1 (6 bases). The ends were cut back, 0 bases at V and 6 bases at J, with 12 bases in the middle. The CDR3 consists of 14 residues. From germline, CDR1 is SGHRS and CDR2 YFSETQ.

The chain couples TRBV5-1 to TRBJ2-7; D unclear. This CDR3 has 14 residues. Deletions cut 0 bases from V and 2 bases from J, with 9 bases between. The V gene's germline CDR1 is SGHRS and CDR2 YFSETQ. The DNA of the CDR3 is TGCGCCAGCAGCTTGGGACTCTTCCCCTACGAGCAGTACTTC. It codes for CASSLGLFPYEQYF. The whole variable domain, filled in from reference TRBV5-1 and TRBJ2-7, reads KAGVTQTPRYLIKTRGQQVTLSCSPISGHRSVSWYQQTPGQGLQFLFEYFSETQRNKGNFPGRFSGRQFSNSRSEMNVSTLELGDSALYLCASSLGLFPYEQYFGPGTRLTVT.

This chain connects TRBV2 to TRBJ2-3; D is undetermined. CDR1 and CDR2 from the germline V gene are SNHLY and FYNNEI. Trimming stripped 3 bases from V and 4 bases from J, with 14 bases between. This CDR3 comprises 15 residues. CDR3 in amino acids: CASSEENLASDTQYF. The CDR3 DNA is TGTGCCAGCAGTGAGGAGAATCTCGCGTCAGATACGCAGTATTTT.

The chain joins TRBV6-5 to TRBJ1-2; D might be TRBD1 (6 bases). The CDR3 spans 14 residues. The germline V and J ends were trimmed by 4 bases and 3 bases, with 12 bases remaining between them. CDR1 and CDR2 from the germline V gene are MNHEY and SVGAGI. The DNA of the CDR3 is TGTGCCAGCAGTTTAAGCCAGGGGTACTATGGCTACACCTTC. Amino acid sequence: CASSLSQGYYGYTF.